These T cell receptor beta chains were read from a single sample in a study of PD-1 blockade in classical Hodgkin lymphoma. The repertoire was sequenced with immunoSEQ multiplex PCR; TCRdb's copy has only in-frame clones and lacks some. The sample comprises 15,000 to 20,000 clones, 70% to 80% of which are singletons, and 4.5% to 5.5% rests with the top ten. Sample: peripheral blood mononuclear cells (PBMCs), taken at baseline. These receptors came from a human donor with classical Hodgkin lymphoma. The conserved cysteine and the conserved F or W are not part of the CDR3 here. D genes are given only for firm matches. Only some rows state a clone size, as once, few, many or a class for expanded clones.

j_call: TRBJ2-3; v_call: TRBV5-4; clone_size: .; d_call: .; cdr3_aa: ASSSGPRTDTQY
j_call: TRBJ2-7; v_call: TRBV27; clone_size: medium-sized; d_call: TRBD2; cdr3_aa: ASSYREDYEQY
j_call: TRBJ1-1; v_call: TRBV19; clone_size: .; d_call: .; cdr3_aa: ASSIKVEAF
j_call: TRBJ2-5; v_call: TRBV2; clone_size: .; d_call: TRBD2; cdr3_aa: ATAGWETQY
j_call: TRBJ2-3; v_call: TRBV7-2; clone_size: once; d_call: TRBD2; cdr3_aa: ASSLKVAGGTDTQY
j_call: TRBJ2-7; v_call: TRBV27; clone_size: .; d_call: TRBD2; cdr3_aa: ASSPSGGVHEQY
j_call: TRBJ2-5; v_call: TRBV30; clone_size: .; d_call: .; cdr3_aa: AWSTGLFGETQY
j_call: TRBJ2-1; v_call: TRBV7-7; clone_size: .; d_call: .; cdr3_aa: ASSLSRNNEQF
j_call: TRBJ2-5; v_call: TRBV7-9; clone_size: .; d_call: TRBD2; cdr3_aa: ASSSGLAGRWVEETQY
j_call: TRBJ2-3; v_call: TRBV7-2; clone_size: .; d_call: .; cdr3_aa: ASSPPPADTQY
j_call: TRBJ2-7; v_call: TRBV5-6; clone_size: .; d_call: TRBD1; cdr3_aa: ASSFSQTGSNEQY
j_call: TRBJ1-2; v_call: TRBV28; clone_size: few; d_call: .; cdr3_aa: ASSFGVYGYT
j_call: TRBJ2-5; v_call: TRBV9; clone_size: .; d_call: .; cdr3_aa: ASSVGGVQETQY
j_call: TRBJ1-1; v_call: TRBV5-1; clone_size: .; d_call: .; cdr3_aa: ASSLAGVDLGTEAF
j_call: TRBJ1-5; v_call: TRBV27; clone_size: .; d_call: TRBD1; cdr3_aa: ASSAAGTGGTQPQH
j_call: TRBJ2-7; v_call: TRBV18; clone_size: .; d_call: .; cdr3_aa: ASSLPGSAYEQY
j_call: TRBJ1-6; v_call: TRBV5-6; clone_size: .; d_call: .; cdr3_aa: ASSFWTDDSPLH
j_call: TRBJ1-1; v_call: TRBV2; clone_size: few; d_call: .; cdr3_aa: ASRGDTEAF
j_call: TRBJ2-3; v_call: TRBV27; clone_size: .; d_call: .; cdr3_aa: ASSLLGRRDTQY
j_call: TRBJ1-1; v_call: TRBV28; clone_size: .; d_call: .; cdr3_aa: ASSFRIGRTEAF
j_call: TRBJ1-5; v_call: TRBV6-5; clone_size: .; d_call: .; cdr3_aa: ASSYSWTDHQPQH
j_call: TRBJ2-7; v_call: TRBV4-1; clone_size: .; d_call: .; cdr3_aa: ASSPNLDLAYEQY
j_call: TRBJ2-2; v_call: TRBV6-6; clone_size: .; d_call: .; cdr3_aa: ASSYGRQGGTGELF
j_call: TRBJ2-1; v_call: TRBV27; clone_size: few; d_call: .; cdr3_aa: ASKGTPFDEQF